The 21 T cell receptor beta chains reported below all come from one sample, sequenced in a study of blood T cell repertoires in COVID-19. Some clones are missing from TCRdb's copy, which holds only in-frame ones; the method was immunoSEQ multiplex PCR. Of approximately 230,000 clones listed, roughly three quarters were seen once; the top ten hold under 4.5%. Sequenced input: peripheral blood. The receptors come from a woman aged 40 to 50 with active or convalescent COVID-19.

This clone was found once. This chain connects TRBV19 to TRBJ1-5; the D gene is possibly TRBD1 (5 bases). The germline V gene has CDR1 LNHDA and CDR2 SQIVND (reference sequence). The CDR3 covers 14 residues. Trimming removed 5 bases at V and 3 bases at J, with 11 bases between. This CDR3 is CASSPTAFNQPQHF. CDR3 in DNA: TGTGCCAGTAGTCCGACAGCCTTCAATCAGCCCCAGCATTTT. Supplemented by reference TRBV19 and TRBJ1-5, the full variable domain reads DGGITQSPKYLFRKEGQNVTLSCEQNLNHDAMYWYRQDPGQGLRLIYYSQIVNDFQKGDIAEGYSVSREKKESFPLTVTSAQKNPTAFYLCASSPTAFNQPQHFGDGTRLSIL.

The chain is built from TRBV5-1 and TRBJ2-1; TRBD2 agrees at 9 bases. The CDR3 is 13 amino acids. Germline V lookup: CDR1 SGHRS, CDR2 YFSETQ. The V and J ends lost 4 bases and 16 bases, in that order; junction bases with no gene match: 12. CDR3 loop: CASSPLEGTSLFF. The CDR3 bases are TGCGCCAGCAGCCCCCTTGAGGGGACTAGCCTTTTCTTC.

V gene TRBV28 combines with J gene TRBJ1-5; perhaps TRBD1 as D (5 bases). The CDR3 is 14 amino acids. V was pared by 7 bases and J by 5 bases, with 15 bases between. CDR1 MDHEN and CDR2 SYDVKM come from the germline V gene. This chain's CDR3 is CASTTGQGHQPQHF. In DNA form, the CDR3 reads TGTGCCAGCACAACCGGACAAGGCCATCAGCCCCAGCATTTT.

The chain employs TRBV29-1 and TRBJ2-3; a possible D gene is TRBD2 (5 bases). The germline V gene has CDR1 SQVTM and CDR2 ANQGSEA. Deletions cut 4 bases from V and 0 bases from J, with 8 bases between. The CDR3 covers 13 residues. The CDR3 protein is CSVAGLSTDTQYF. The CDR3 DNA follows: TGCAGCGTTGCCGGACTTAGCACAGATACGCAGTATTTT.

The genes are TRBV14 and TRBJ1-4; unclear D gene. The germline gives CDR1 SGHDN, CDR2 FVKESK. The V end lost 4 bases, the J end lost 2 bases, and 11 bases lay between the germline ends. The CDR3 sequence is 15 residues long. The CDR3 region is CASSRRAWTNEKLFF. DNA for the CDR3: TGTGCCAGCAGCCGGAGGGCTTGGACTAATGAAAAACTGTTTTTT.

This chain links TRBV5-4 with TRBJ1-3; 10 bases fit TRBD1. CDR3 length equals 18 residues. Germline lookup yields CDR1 SGHNT and CDR2 YYREEE (reference sequence). V lost 6 bases and J lost 0; bases outside the gene matches: 12. CDR3 protein: CASTLNAGTGVSGNTIYF. CDR3 nucleotide sequence: TGTGCCAGCACCTTAAATGCCGGGACAGGGGTCTCTGGAAACACCATATATTTT.

This rearrangement joins TRBV5-1 to TRBJ2-5, with 8 bases matching TRBD1. Looked up from germline, CDR1 is SGHRS and CDR2 is YFSETQ. This CDR3 region has 13 residues. V was clipped by 6 bases and J by 2 bases; unmatched bases: 3. The CDR3 nucleotides are TGCGCCAGCACACAGGGGGGACAAGAGACCCAGTACTTC. It specifies CASTQGGQETQYF.

This chain connects TRBV10-1 to TRBJ2-7; TRBD1 matches at 8 bases. Germline-derived CDR1 and CDR2 are WNHNN and SYGVQD (reference sequence). The CDR3 has 8 residues. In nucleotides, the CDR3 is TGCGCCAATCTGACAGGGGACGTC. This sequence encodes CANLTGDV.

The V gene is TRBV29-1, the J gene TRBJ1-2; 7 positions match TRBD1. The V segment lost 7 bases and the J segment 3 bases; nucleotides outside the gene matches: 17. This CDR3 has 16 amino acids. Germline values: CDR1 SQVTM, CDR2 ANQGSEA. CDR3 loop: CSAPPRQGDPHYGYTF. CDR3 in DNA: TGCAGCGCCCCACCCCGGCAGGGGGATCCCCACTATGGCTACACCTTC.

This chain links TRBV19 with TRBJ1-3; possible D gene TRBD1, 5 bases. The CDR3 spans 13 residues. Germline assignment: CDR1 LNHDA and CDR2 SQIVND (reference sequence). The germline V and J ends were trimmed by 10 bases and 4 bases, with 14 bases remaining between them. CDR3 sequence reads: CATEPNRGNTIYF. In DNA form, the CDR3 reads TGTGCCACCGAGCCAAACAGGGGAAACACCATATATTTT.

The chain carries TRBV5-4 and TRBJ2-1, with TRBD1 as a possible D gene (5 bases). V was pared by 3 bases and J by 7 bases, with 11 bases between. The CDR3 sequence is 13 residues long. Per germline, CDR1 SGHNT and CDR2 YYREEE (reference sequence). The CDR3 DNA follows: TGTGCCAGCAGCTCCCCTAGGGGTAATGAGCAGTTCTTC. It codes for CASSSPRGNEQFF.

This chain links TRBV24-1 with TRBJ1-5; no reliable D call. V was trimmed by 2 bases and J by 11 bases, leaving 12 bases between them. Germline V gene sequence: CDR1 KGHDR, CDR2 SFDVKD. CDR3 length equals 13 residues. The CDR3 protein is CATSDWVTRTQHF. The DNA of the CDR3 is TGTGCCACCAGTGATTGGGTGACTCGGACCCAGCATTTT.

CDR3 in amino acids: CASSLDGGYEQYV. The CDR3 DNA is TGTGCCAGCAGCTTGGACGGGGGCTACGAGCAGTACGTC. The chain is built from TRBV5-4 and TRBJ2-7, with D possibly TRBD2 on 6 matching bases. This CDR3 is built from 13 residues. Germline loops: CDR1 SGHNT, CDR2 YYREEE (reference sequence). Trimming pared 0 bases from V and 3 bases from J, leaving 7 bases between.

This clone was recorded only once. The chain couples TRBV19 to TRBJ1-1; no definite D call. In germline, CDR1 is LNHDA, CDR2 SQIVND (reference sequence). V gave up 5 bases and J gave up 7 bases, with 17 bases separating them. The CDR3 extends over 14 amino acids. CDR3 region: CASSWRVSGGEAFF. CDR3 bases: TGTGCCAGTAGTTGGCGGGTGTCAGGAGGTGAAGCTTTCTTT.

This clone was observed a single time. DNA of the CDR3: TGTGCCTGGACGAGCCCCCCAGGATATGGCTACACCTTC. It encodes CAWTSPPGYGYTF. This sequence joins TRBV30 and TRBJ1-2; D not resolved. This CDR3 has 13 amino acids. Germline values: CDR1 GTSNPN, CDR2 SVGIG (reference sequence). The V end lost 4 bases, the J end lost 5 bases, and 14 bases lay between the germline ends.

This sequence joins TRBV19 and TRBJ1-6; 7 bases map to TRBD1. Germline-derived CDR1 and CDR2 are LNHDA and SQIVND (reference sequence). Germline trimming cut 0 bases from V and 14 bases from J; bases unmatched to any gene: 10. CDR3 size: 15 residues. CDR3 sequence reads: CASSIEPRGDVSLHF. The CDR3 DNA sequence: TGTGCCAGTAGTATAGAACCCAGGGGGGACGTATCCCTCCACTTT.

CDR3 sequence: CASSIGLNRDMTEAFF. CDR3 DNA: TGTGCCAGTAGTATTGGGCTGAACAGGGATATGACTGAAGCTTTCTTT. The V and J genes are TRBV19 and TRBJ1-1; D is possibly TRBD1 (6 bases). CDR3 length: 16 amino acids. Trimming took 3 bases from V and 5 from J, leaving 19 bases between them. Germline V gene lookup returns CDR1 LNHDA and CDR2 SQIVND (reference sequence).

The chain is built from TRBV6-5 and TRBJ1-2; 8 bases are shared with TRBD1. V gave up 6 bases and J gave up 4 bases; unmatched junction bases: 4. Germline loops: CDR1 MNHEY, CDR2 SVGAGI. CDR3 length: 13 residues. The CDR3 DNA is TGTGCCAGCAGATTACAGGGGGGCTATGGCTACACCTTC. It yields the protein CASRLQGGYGYTF.

V and J are TRBV6-5 and TRBJ1-2; D not resolved. The V gene lost 8 bases and the J gene lost 8 bases, with 21 bases spanning the gap. This CDR3 spans 14 amino acids. Germline CDR1 and CDR2: MNHEY and SVGAGI. The CDR3 region is CASRPGGGGLGYTF. DNA of the CDR3: TGTGCCAGCCGACCTGGAGGAGGAGGGTTGGGCTACACCTTC.

The chain couples TRBV18 to TRBJ1-3; TRBD1 matches 8 bases. Germline V CDR1 and CDR2: KGHSH, LQKENI. The CDR3 spans 15 residues. Trimming cost V 6 bases and J 3 bases; bases outside gene matches: 7. The CDR3 DNA is TGTGCCAGCTCCTGGGGACAGGATTATGGAAACACCATATATTTT. Amino acid sequence: CASSWGQDYGNTIYF.

CDR3 in DNA: TGTGCCAGTAGTACCAGCGGGGGTCACACCGGGGAGCTGTTTTTT. This gives the protein CASSTSGGHTGELFF. J is TRBJ2-2 and V is TRBV19, with TRBD2 matching 8 bases. There are 15 residues in the CDR3. After removal of 4 bases from V and 3 bases from J, the junction contained 4 bases not matched to a gene. Germline CDR1 is LNHDA and CDR2 is SQIVND (reference sequence).